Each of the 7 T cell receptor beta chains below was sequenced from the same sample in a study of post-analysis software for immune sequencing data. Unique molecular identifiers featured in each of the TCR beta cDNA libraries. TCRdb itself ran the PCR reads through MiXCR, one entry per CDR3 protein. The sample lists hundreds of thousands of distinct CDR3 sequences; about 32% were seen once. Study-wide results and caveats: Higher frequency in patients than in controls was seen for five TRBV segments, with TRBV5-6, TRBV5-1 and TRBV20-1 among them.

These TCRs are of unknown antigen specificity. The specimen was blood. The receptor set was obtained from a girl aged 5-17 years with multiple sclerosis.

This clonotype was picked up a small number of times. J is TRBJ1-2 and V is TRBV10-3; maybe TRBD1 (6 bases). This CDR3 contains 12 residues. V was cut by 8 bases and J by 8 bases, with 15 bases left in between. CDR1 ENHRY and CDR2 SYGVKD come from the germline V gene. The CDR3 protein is CAIGDIKGGYTF. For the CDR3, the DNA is TGTGCCATCGGGGACATCAAGGGAGGCTACACCTTC.

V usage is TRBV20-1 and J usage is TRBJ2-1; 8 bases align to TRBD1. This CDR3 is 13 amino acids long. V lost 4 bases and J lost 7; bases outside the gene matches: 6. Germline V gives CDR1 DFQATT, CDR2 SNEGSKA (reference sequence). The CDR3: CSANRGVGNEQFF. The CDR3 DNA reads TGCAGTGCTAACAGGGGGGTGGGAAATGAGCAGTTCTTC.

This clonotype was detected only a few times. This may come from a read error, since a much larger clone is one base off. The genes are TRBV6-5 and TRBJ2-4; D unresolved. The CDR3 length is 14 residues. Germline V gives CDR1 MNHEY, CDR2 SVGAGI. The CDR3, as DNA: TGTGCCAGCAGTGACTCGGAACAACGGGACATTCAGTACTTC. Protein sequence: CASSDSEQRDIQYF.

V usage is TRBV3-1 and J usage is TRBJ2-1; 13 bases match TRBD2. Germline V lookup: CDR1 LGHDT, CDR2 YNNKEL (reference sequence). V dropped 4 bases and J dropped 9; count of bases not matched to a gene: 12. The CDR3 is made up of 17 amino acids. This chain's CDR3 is CASSPSGTSGIRGEQFF. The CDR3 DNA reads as TGTGCCAGCAGCCCCTCGGGGACTAGCGGGATACGCGGTGAGCAGTTCTTC.

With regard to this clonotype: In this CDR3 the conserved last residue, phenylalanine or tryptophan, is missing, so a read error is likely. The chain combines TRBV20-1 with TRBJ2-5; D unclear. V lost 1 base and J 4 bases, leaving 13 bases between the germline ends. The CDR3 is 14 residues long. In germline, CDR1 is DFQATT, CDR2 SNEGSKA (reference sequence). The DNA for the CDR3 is TGCAGTGCTAGAGGAAATAGGCTGGGAGAGACCCAGTACTTA. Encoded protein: CSARGNRLGETQYL.

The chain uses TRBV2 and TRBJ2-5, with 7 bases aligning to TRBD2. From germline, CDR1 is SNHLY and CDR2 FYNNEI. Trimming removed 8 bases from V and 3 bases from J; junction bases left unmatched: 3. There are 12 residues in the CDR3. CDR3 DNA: TGTGCCAGCGCGGGGGAAGAAGAGACCCAGTACTTC. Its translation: CASAGEEETQYF.

CDR3 amino acids: CASSLVGRNSGNTIYF. The DNA for the CDR3 is TGTGCCAGCAGCTTGGTTGGACGGAACTCTGGAAACACCATATATTTT. This chain joins TRBV5-6 and TRBJ1-3; no clear D gene. CDR1 and CDR2 from the germline V gene are SGHDT and YYEEEE. V was cut by 0 bases and J by 0 bases, with 10 bases left in between. The CDR3 consists of 16 residues.